This note documents a single TCR beta chain sequence. Its target is not known. One entry per CDR3 protein results from TCRdb running MiXCR on the RT-PCR reads. The profile shows more than 700,000 distinct CDR3 sequences, over 20% of them singletons. The CDR3 has 16 residues. V was pared by 3 bases and J by 0 bases, with 12 bases between. The germline gives CDR1 ENHRY, CDR2 SYGVKD. This entry comes from a study of response to subunit inactivated influenza vaccine. General study results and limits: It was suggested by the authors that few new T cells are recruited by each seasonal influenza vaccination.

The chain recombines TRBV10-3 with TRBJ2-1, with D uncertain. The TCR comes from a man over 45 who received an inactivated influenza vaccine. Sequencing used PBMCs from blood, obtained more than 4 days after vaccination. The CDR3 here is CAISEFDGSSYNEQFF. Written as DNA, the CDR3 is TGTGCCATCAGTGAATTTGACGGAAGCTCCTACAATGAGCAGTTCTTC.